This T cell receptor (beta chain) is from a study of T-cell memory formation after mild COVID-19 (dated by TCRdb to the early 2020s). Concerning the study at large: Most TCR sequence clusters were specific to one of the two donors. In a couple of donors, T-cell clones that expanded and contracted after mild COVID-19 were followed by sequencing TCRalpha and TCRbeta repertoires longitudinally. The cohort was made up of two young adult volunteers, one female and one male, who were previously healthy. General study outcomes and caveats: Whether the second-wave clones peaking on day 37 were SARS-CoV-2 specific was not confirmed. The detection of some responding clones in pre-infection memory suggests that pre-existing cross-reactive memory T cells joined the SARS-CoV-2 response. Only two mild cases were covered in the study, and larger cohorts including severe cases with pre-infection samples were considered necessary. Contracting CD4+ clones were located mainly in the CM and EM memory subsets, whereas CD8+ clones were found to be enriched in EMRA. From day 15 to 85, contracting clones showed balanced CD4/CD8 phenotypes, whereas a second wave of clones that expanded from day 15 to 37 leaned towards CD4+.

Ficoll-Paque density gradient centrifugation was used to isolate PBMCs. Reads for this sample came from an Illumina NovaSeq 6000. Using 5'RACE with constant-segment primers, TCRalpha and TCRbeta cDNA libraries were constructed, with sample barcodes and unique molecular identifiers added in the process. Trizol reagent was used to extract RNA from every sample. Library amplification was performed in two PCR steps, and a second sample barcode and Illumina TruSeq adapters were introduced in the second step. Libraries were sequenced on an Illumina NovaSeq with 2 x 150 bp paired-end reads. From the authors' description of their analysis: Demultiplexing of reads and collapsing into UMI-guided consensus sequences were performed with migec v1.2.7. Using mixcr v2.1.11, UMI consensuses were aligned to TRA and TRB V and J templates and then assembled into clonotypes. A clonotype was counted as expanded or contracted only if both edgeR and NoisET called the change significant, with noise models trained on biological replicates. For edgeR calls, the cutoffs were a false discovery rate-adjusted p below 0.01 and a log2 fold-change threshold of 1. As an exploratory analysis of dynamics, max-normalized trajectories of the 1000 most abundant clonotypes were examined by PCA with hierarchical clustering. The CD4 or CD8 phenotype of responding clones was assigned using the separately sequenced CD4+ and CD8+ repertoires. In-frame beta chains were kept once TCRdb had trimmed the public reads at Q25 with fastp and called clones with MiXCR. A single entry per CDR3 protein holds the most common genes and DNA from its merged rows. TCRdb's processing, not the study's, gives the V and J calls here. In this sample the table shows around 180,000 distinct CDR3 sequences, about a fifth of which occur a single time. The ten top clones hold roughly 4.3% of the sample.

Only a few counts were recorded for this clonotype. This clone's antigen is unknown. No base qualities exist here, and no much larger clone lies one base off it. The material sequenced was PBMCs or a T cell subset sorted from them (not recorded which). This TCR was sampled from a man aged 18 to 29 who had mild COVID-19 (a few samples of this study predate the infection). The sample titles of this study are shuffled in the database, so cell type and time point are left out; the donor was told from shared clones.

The nucleotide sequence reads as follows: TGTGCCACCAGTGATCATACAGGGGCGGGAGAGACCCAGTACTTC. It encodes CATSDHTGAGETQYF. The rearranged chain carries TRBV24-1 and TRBJ2-5; the central 7 bases match TRBD1. The CDR3 runs 15 residues from the cysteine to the phenylalanine. The entry retains the CDR3 DNA only, 45 bases that are in frame from base 1. V is trimmed back by 3 bases and J by 4 bases, and the junction contains 7 bases that no gene match accounts for. Reading the germline V gene gives CDR1 KGHDR and CDR2 SFDVKD.